This TCR beta chain was observed in a study of T cell changes during pregnancy in multiple sclerosis. Clones were sequenced by immunoSEQ multiplex PCR, and TCRdb holds only the in-frame ones, with some missing. Among about 39,000 clones listed, around 93% were seen once. Germline values: CDR1 SGHRS, CDR2 YFSETQ. V dropped 2 bases and J dropped 3 bases, with 13 bases sitting between them. This CDR3 spans 15 amino acids. The receptor was derived from a female donor with multiple sclerosis, enrolled in a pregnancy study. The chain uses TRBV5-1 and TRBJ2-3; a weak D match, TRBD2 (6 bases). Sequencing was performed on CD4+ T cells from peripheral blood mononuclear cells, taken after pregnancy. CDR3 DNA: TGCGCCAGCAGCTTACTAGCTGAAAGGACAGATACGCAGTATTTT. Translation: CASSLLAERTDTQYF.